Shown below are 25 T cell receptor beta chains from a single sample sequenced in a study of shared clonotypes between healthy human individuals. This table comes from immunoSEQ multiplex PCR, and its TCRdb copy is limited to in-frame clones, with some not included. This table has over 850,000 clones, around 82% appearing once. The sequencing input was memory CD4+ T cells from PBMCs. The subset: CD45RA-negative fraction. The receptor source for this set is a man aged 18 to 30 in good health. Some clones in this sample may be carry-over from other donors' samples.

The chain is built from TRBV9 and TRBJ2-2; D perhaps matches TRBD1 (5 bases). From germline, CDR1 is SGDLS and CDR2 YYNGEE. V shed 4 bases and J shed 4 bases, with 8 bases lying between them. This CDR3 contains 13 residues. Written as DNA, the CDR3 is TGTGCCAGCAGCCCGACAGTCACCGGGGAGCTGTTTTTT. This codes for CASSPTVTGELFF. The full variable domain, its missing parts supplied by reference TRBV9 and TRBJ2-2, is DSGVTQTPKHLITATGQRVTLRCSPRSGDLSVYWYQQSLDQGLQFLIQYYNGEERAKGNILERFSAQQFPDLHSELNLSSLELGDSALYFCASSPTVTGELFFGEGSRLTVL.

The chain joins TRBV7-3 to TRBJ2-1, with 8 bases identical to TRBD2. V shed 1 base and J 0 bases; nucleotides not matched to a gene: 11. Germline values: CDR1 SGHTA, CDR2 FQGTGA. The CDR3 sequence is 19 residues long. CDR3 DNA sequence: TGTGCCAGCAGCTTAATAGGTCCGACTAGCGTGAGCTCCTACAATGAGCAGTTCTTC. Translating it yields CASSLIGPTSVSSYNEQFF.

The table lists this clone with many counts. The rearrangement joins TRBV29-1 to TRBJ2-6; a possible D gene is TRBD1 (6 bases). This CDR3 has 14 amino acids. Per germline, CDR1 SQVTM and CDR2 ANQGSEA. V lost 7 bases and J 3 bases, leaving 13 bases between the germline ends. The CDR3 protein is CSAYGGGGANVLTF. CDR3 nucleotides: TGCAGCGCCTATGGGGGCGGTGGGGCCAACGTCCTGACTTTC.

Many counts were recorded for this clone. This chain uses TRBV6-1 with TRBJ2-2; weak D call: TRBD1 (5 bases). Germline V CDR1 and CDR2: MNHNS, SASEGT. The CDR3 runs 13 residues. The ends were cut back, 0 bases at V and 11 bases at J, with 10 bases in the middle. Here the CDR3 DNA reads TGTGCCAGCAGTGAAGCGAGCAGGGCCGAGCTGTTTTTT. This translates into CASSEASRAELFF.

The chain has TRBV2 and TRBJ2-6, with 10 bases identical to TRBD1. CDR3 length: 19 residues. Trimming at V came to 7 bases and at J to 2 bases, leaving 14 bases not matched to a gene. Germline CDR1 reads SNHLY; CDR2 reads FYNNEI. CDR3 coding DNA: TGTGCCAGCAAAAAACCTCTCGGGACAGGGGTCCCTGGGGCCAACGTCCTGACTTTC. Encoded protein: CASKKPLGTGVPGANVLTF.

Here the CDR3 reads CASSSVVETQYF. CDR3 DNA: TGTGCCAGCAGCTCGGTGGTGGAGACCCAGTACTTC. The chain links TRBV7-3 to TRBJ2-5; D is unresolved. Per germline, CDR1 SGHTA and CDR2 FQGTGA. The length of the CDR3 is 12 residues. The germline V and J ends were trimmed by 4 bases and 5 bases, with 8 bases remaining between them.

This CDR3 is CASRGHGVRFYEQYF. The CDR3 DNA reads as TGTGCCAGCAGAGGACATGGGGTCAGGTTTTACGAGCAGTACTTC. The chain has TRBV28 and TRBJ2-7, with a possible D match to TRBD1 (5 bases). V lost 6 bases, J lost 4 bases, and 19 bases lay in between. The CDR3 covers 15 residues. The germline V gene has CDR1 MDHEN and CDR2 SYDVKM. The full variable domain, with the rest looked up from reference TRBV28 and TRBJ2-7, is DVKVTQSSRYLVKRTGEKVFLECVQDMDHENMFWYRQDPGLGLRLIYFSYDVKMKEKGDIPEGYSVSREKKERFSLILESASTNQTSMYLCASRGHGVRFYEQYFGPGTRLTVT.

This clone was seen only a few times. The chain uses TRBV27 and TRBJ1-1, with D possibly being TRBD1 (6 bases). Per the germline V gene, CDR1 is MNHEY and CDR2 is SMNVEV (reference sequence). This CDR3 contains 14 residues. V lost 6 bases, J lost 1 base, and 12 bases lay in between. CDR3 bases: TGTGCCAGCAGAGAATACAGGGAGAACACTGAAGCTTTCTTT. It yields the protein CASREYRENTEAFF.

This clone was seen more than once but under ten times. This rearrangement joins TRBV29-1 to TRBJ1-1, with a possible D match to TRBD1 (6 bases). Germline V lookup: CDR1 SQVTM, CDR2 ANQGSEA. The CDR3 sequence is 13 residues long. Between the trimmed V and J ends, which lost 1 base and 4 bases, there was a span of 10 bases. DNA of the CDR3: TGCAGCGTTGAAGGGGGGGCAGGCACTGAAGCTTTCTTT. Protein: CSVEGGAGTEAFF. Full variable domain (missing parts from reference TRBV29-1 and TRBJ1-1): SAVISQKPSRDICQRGTSLTIQCQVDSQVTMMFWYRQQPGQSLTLIATANQGSEATYESGFVIDKFPISRPNLTFSTLTVSNMSPEDSSIYLCSVEGGAGTEAFFGQGTRLTVV.

Written as DNA, the CDR3 is TGTGCCAGCAGTTTATCTAAAAGTCGGGCAGGGTACTACGAGCAGTACTTC. Protein product: CASSLSKSRAGYYEQYF. The genes are TRBV27 and TRBJ2-7; possible D gene TRBD1, 5 bases. V dropped 0 bases and J dropped 3 bases, with 18 bases sitting between them. Germline V gives CDR1 MNHEY, CDR2 SMNVEV (reference sequence). The CDR3 totals 17 residues.

This chain connects TRBV5-1 to TRBJ1-2; D might be TRBD1 (6 bases). Germline loops: CDR1 SGHRS, CDR2 YFSETQ. V was trimmed by 3 bases and J by 2 bases, leaving 14 bases between them. CDR3 size: 15 residues. DNA for the CDR3: TGCGCCAGCAGCTCACAGGGTGGGGCCAACTATGGCTACACCTTC. This gives the protein CASSSQGGANYGYTF.

The V gene is TRBV5-1, the J gene TRBJ2-5, with D tentatively TRBD1 (6 bases). The V gene lost 5 bases and the J gene lost 2 bases, with 16 bases spanning the gap. Germline V gene sequence: CDR1 SGHRS, CDR2 YFSETQ. The CDR3 has 15 amino acids. CDR3 sequence reads: CASSVVAGAQETQYF. The CDR3 DNA sequence: TGCGCCAGCAGTGTTGTTGCAGGGGCTCAAGAGACCCAGTACTTC.

V and J are TRBV9 and TRBJ1-5, with D uncertain. The V and J ends lost 0 bases and 0 bases respectively, with 10 bases between them. The V gene's germline CDR1 is SGDLS and CDR2 YYNGEE. The CDR3 extends over 16 amino acids. The CDR3 DNA sequence: TGTGCCAGCAGCGTAGATAACGAGTATAGCAATCAGCCCCAGCATTTT. It yields the protein CASSVDNEYSNQPQHF.

This chain uses TRBV9 with TRBJ2-2; D uncertain. V dropped 3 bases and J dropped 5 bases, with 2 bases sitting between them. Per germline, CDR1 SGDLS and CDR2 YYNGEE. The CDR3 consists of 11 residues. CDR3 sequence (DNA): TGTGCCAGCAGCGCGACCGGGGAGCTGTTTTTT. Its translation: CASSATGELFF. Filled out from reference TRBV9 and TRBJ2-2, the complete variable domain reads DSGVTQTPKHLITATGQRVTLRCSPRSGDLSVYWYQQSLDQGLQFLIQYYNGEERAKGNILERFSAQQFPDLHSELNLSSLELGDSALYFCASSATGELFFGEGSRLTVL.

V is TRBV11-2 and J is TRBJ2-7, with TRBD1 identical over 7 bases. The V gene's germline CDR1 is SGHAT and CDR2 FQNNGV. The J segment lost 6 bases and the V segment lost 5 bases, leaving 13 bases of the junction unmatched. The length of the CDR3 is 15 residues. The CDR3 sequence is CASSPRSTGFVEQYF. CDR3 bases: TGTGCCAGCAGCCCTCGCTCGACAGGGTTTGTCGAGCAGTACTTC.

This clone was seen a few times. This chain uses TRBV19 with TRBJ2-7; 9 positions agree with TRBD1. The CDR3 has 12 amino acids. Germline V lookup: CDR1 LNHDA, CDR2 SQIVND (reference sequence). Trimming cost V 5 bases and J 9 bases; bases outside gene matches: 5. CDR3 sequence reads: CASSVGQGVQYF. For the CDR3, the DNA is TGTGCCAGTAGTGTGGGACAGGGTGTGCAGTACTTC.

The chain couples TRBV27 to TRBJ2-2; D is possibly TRBD1 or TRBD2 (5 bases each). The V gene's germline CDR1 is MNHEY and CDR2 SMNVEV (reference sequence). The ends were cut back, 3 bases at V and 6 bases at J, with 8 bases in the middle. The CDR3 covers 13 residues. CDR3 sequence reads: CASSFRGPGELFF. CDR3 coding DNA: TGTGCCAGCAGTTTTAGGGGACCCGGGGAGCTGTTTTTT.

This chain joins TRBV10-3 and TRBJ1-4; 7 bases are shared with TRBD1. The V segment lost 6 bases and the J segment 7 bases; nucleotides outside the gene matches: 11. CDR1 is ENHRY and CDR2 is SYGVKD in the germline V gene. The CDR3 loop spans 15 amino acids. The CDR3 nucleotides are TGTGCCATCAGGGAAGAGGGGGCAGCGCGTGAAAAACTGTTTTTT. Amino acids: CAIREEGAAREKLFF.

This chain uses TRBV5-4 with TRBJ2-1; maybe TRBD2 (6 bases). The CDR3 runs 13 residues. The germline V gene has CDR1 SGHNT and CDR2 YYREEE (reference sequence). V was trimmed by 4 bases and J by 9 bases, leaving 14 bases between them. Here the CDR3 reads CASSLDGSGEQFF. The CDR3, as DNA: TGTGCCAGCAGCCTGGACGGGAGCGGTGAGCAGTTCTTC.

The chain has TRBV27 and TRBJ2-7; 9 bases are a match to TRBD1. Looked up from germline, CDR1 is MNHEY and CDR2 is SMNVEV (reference sequence). This CDR3 has 20 amino acids. V lost 5 bases and J lost 2; bases outside the gene matches: 22. The CDR3 DNA reads TGTGCCAGCAGTGCATTCCTACCGGGACAGGGAGGAGTTCGCCCCTACGAGCAGTACTTC. Translating it yields CASSAFLPGQGGVRPYEQYF.

This clone showed up just a few times. V is TRBV7-6 and J is TRBJ2-7; 7 nucleotides agree with TRBD1. Trimming at V came to 5 bases and at J to 3 bases, leaving 7 bases not matched to a gene. Germline-derived CDR1 and CDR2 are SGHVS and FNYEAQ. CDR3 size: 14 residues. Here the CDR3 DNA reads TGTGCCAGCAGCCCGACAGGGTCAGACTACGAGCAGTACTTC. Its protein is CASSPTGSDYEQYF. The full variable domain, with the rest looked up from reference TRBV7-6 and TRBJ2-7, is GAGVSQSPRYKVTKRGQDVALRCDPISGHVSLYWYRQALGQGPEFLTYFNYEAQQDKSGLPNDRFSAERPEGSISTLTIQRTEQRDSAMYRCASSPTGSDYEQYFGPGTRLTVT.

Turning to this clone: This CDR3 is also generated by other DNA sequences in the sample. The chain links TRBV7-9 to TRBJ2-7; no firm D call. Germline V gene sequence: CDR1 SEHNR, CDR2 FQNEAQ (reference sequence). The CDR3 is 11 residues long. Trimming cost V 3 bases and J 3 bases, with 3 bases left between them. The CDR3 DNA reads TGTGCCAGCAGCTTCAACTACGAGCAGTACTTC. Residues: CASSFNYEQYF.

The chain recombines TRBV5-6 with TRBJ1-1; TRBD1 is a possible D gene (5 bases). Per germline, CDR1 SGHDT and CDR2 YYEEEE. V was trimmed by 4 bases and J by 6 bases, leaving 13 bases between them. The CDR3 has 13 amino acids. CDR3 nucleotides: TGTGCCAGCAGCGGCGGGGCACACGCTGAAGCTTTCTTT. Translation: CASSGGAHAEAFF.

This chain uses TRBV7-6 with TRBJ2-5; TRBD2 aligns across 9 bases. The V and J ends lost 2 bases and 2 bases, in that order; junction bases with no gene match: 6. The germline V gene encodes CDR1 SGHVS and CDR2 FNYEAQ. This CDR3 has 16 amino acids. CDR3 nucleotides: TGTGCCAGCAGCTTAACCCTGACTAGCGGTCAAGAGACCCAGTACTTC. Its translation: CASSLTLTSGQETQYF.

This chain links TRBV18 with TRBJ2-7; the D is unclear. V lost 2 bases to trimming and J lost 5 bases, with 13 bases between them. The CDR3 runs to 14 residues. The germline CDR1 and CDR2 sequences are KGHSH and LQKENI. CDR3 in amino acids: CASSPSVGYHEQYF. DNA of the CDR3: TGTGCCAGCTCACCAAGTGTTGGGTACCACGAGCAGTACTTC.